This TCR beta chain was sequenced in a study of T cells after posttransplantation cyclophosphamide. Only in-frame clones appear in the TCRdb table, and some are missing; sequencing was by immunoSEQ multiplex PCR. The data contain approximately 47,000 clones, roughly 92% of them singletons. The CDR3 consists of 13 residues. The germline gives CDR1 GTSNPN, CDR2 SVGIG (reference sequence). V was trimmed by 4 bases and J by 4 bases, leaving 13 bases between them. The related graft donor's blood sample was taken on the day of bone marrow donation. Details on this clone: Its antigen is currently unknown.

Broader study findings: Later blood repertoires were often dominated by clones from the donor CD8+ memory compartment. After PTCy, TRB diversity resembled that of CNI/methotrexate controls. TRB overlap between skin or GI tissue T cells and blood was limited.

Sequenced sample: PBMCs. The TCR sequence derives from a woman in her forties or fifties in good health and a related stem cell transplant donor. V and J are TRBV30 and TRBJ1-2; D gene uncertain. The DNA of the CDR3 is TGTGCCTGGACTGGAAGAGCGCGCTATGGCTACACCTTC. Its translation is CAWTGRARYGYTF.